The T cell receptor (beta chain) under discussion was sequenced for a study of blood T cell repertoires in COVID-19. Original analysis: For nucleated cells, counts were estimated from reference gene primer amplification. The method was immunoSEQ multiplex PCR; TCRdb's version includes in-frame clones alone and lacks a portion of them. Clonal size and the V and J genes are those of that table, whereas D and trimming came from the DNA. The sample holds 30,000 to 45,000 clones, about 89% seen once. CDR1 and CDR2 from the germline V gene are SGHDT and YYEEEE. The CDR3 extends over 14 amino acids. Deletions cut 0 bases from V and 5 bases from J, with 12 bases between.

V is TRBV5-6 and J is TRBJ2-7, with a weak D call TRBD1 (6 bases). The sample consisted of peripheral blood. This clonotype originated in a human donor in a cohort sampled during active COVID-19. CDR3 region: CASSLGLGANEQYF. CDR3 bases: TGTGCCAGCAGCTTGGGGCTGGGGGCCAACGAGCAGTACTTC.